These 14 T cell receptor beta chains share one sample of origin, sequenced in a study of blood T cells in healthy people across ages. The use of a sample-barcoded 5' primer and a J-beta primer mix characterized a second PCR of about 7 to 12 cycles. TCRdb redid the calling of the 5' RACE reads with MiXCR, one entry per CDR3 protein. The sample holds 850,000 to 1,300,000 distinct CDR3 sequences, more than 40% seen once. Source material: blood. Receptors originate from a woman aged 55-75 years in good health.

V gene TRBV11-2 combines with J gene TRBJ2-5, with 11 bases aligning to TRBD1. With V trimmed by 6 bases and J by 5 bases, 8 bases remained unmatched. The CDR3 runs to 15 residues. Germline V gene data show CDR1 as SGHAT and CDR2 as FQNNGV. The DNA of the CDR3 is TGTGCCAGCAGTGGACAGGGGGCTTTGGGGGAGACCCAGTACTTC. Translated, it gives CASSGQGALGETQYF.

For the CDR3, the DNA is TGTGCCAGCAGTGGGACAACTACCTACGAGCAGTACTTC. Amino acid sequence: CASSGTTTYEQYF. The chain is built from TRBV28 and TRBJ2-7; TRBD1 might be the D (6 bases). The V gene's germline CDR1 is MDHEN and CDR2 SYDVKM. V was trimmed by 5 bases and J by 2 bases, leaving 10 bases between them. The CDR3 contains 13 residues.

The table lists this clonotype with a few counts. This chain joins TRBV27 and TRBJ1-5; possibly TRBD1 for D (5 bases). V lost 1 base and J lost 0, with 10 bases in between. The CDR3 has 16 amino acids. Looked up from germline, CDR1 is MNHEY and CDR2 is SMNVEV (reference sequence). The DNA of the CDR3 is TGTGCCAGCAGTTTATGGGGCAGGGATAGCAATCAGCCCCAGCATTTT. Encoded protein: CASSLWGRDSNQPQHF.

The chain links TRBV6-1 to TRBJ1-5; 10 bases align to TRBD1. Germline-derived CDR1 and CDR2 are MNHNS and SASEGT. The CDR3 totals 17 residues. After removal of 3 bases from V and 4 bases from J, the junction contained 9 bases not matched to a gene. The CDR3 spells CASSDGTGDLVNQPQHF. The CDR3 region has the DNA TGTGCCAGCAGTGACGGGACAGGGGATTTGGTTAATCAGCCCCAGCATTTT.

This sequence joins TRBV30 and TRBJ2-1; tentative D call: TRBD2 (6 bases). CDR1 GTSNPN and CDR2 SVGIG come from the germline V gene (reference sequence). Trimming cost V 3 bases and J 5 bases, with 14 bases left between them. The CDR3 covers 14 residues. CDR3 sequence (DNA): TGTGCCTGGAGACGGGGGAAGGGAAACAATGAGCAGTTCTTC. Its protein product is CAWRRGKGNNEQFF.

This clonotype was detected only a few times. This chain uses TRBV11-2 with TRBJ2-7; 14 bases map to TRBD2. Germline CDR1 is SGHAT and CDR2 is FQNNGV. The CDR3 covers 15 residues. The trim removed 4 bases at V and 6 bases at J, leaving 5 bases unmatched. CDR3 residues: CASSWGTSGSGEQYF. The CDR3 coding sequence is TGTGCCAGCAGCTGGGGGACTAGCGGGAGTGGCGAGCAGTACTTC.

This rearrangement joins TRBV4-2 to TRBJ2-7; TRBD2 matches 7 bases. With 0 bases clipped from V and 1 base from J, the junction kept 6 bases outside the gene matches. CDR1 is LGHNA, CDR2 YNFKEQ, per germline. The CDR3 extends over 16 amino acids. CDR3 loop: CASSQDRVGGSYEQYF. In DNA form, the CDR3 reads TGTGCCAGCAGCCAAGATCGTGTGGGGGGGTCCTACGAGCAGTACTTC.

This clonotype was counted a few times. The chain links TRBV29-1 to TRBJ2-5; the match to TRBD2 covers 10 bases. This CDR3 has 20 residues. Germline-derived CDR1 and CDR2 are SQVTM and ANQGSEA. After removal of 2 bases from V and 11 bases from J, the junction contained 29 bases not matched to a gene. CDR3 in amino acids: CSVEWLAGLAGEPSMDEQYF. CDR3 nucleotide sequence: TGCAGCGTTGAATGGTTGGCTGGGCTAGCGGGAGAACCCTCAATGGATGAGCAGTACTTC.

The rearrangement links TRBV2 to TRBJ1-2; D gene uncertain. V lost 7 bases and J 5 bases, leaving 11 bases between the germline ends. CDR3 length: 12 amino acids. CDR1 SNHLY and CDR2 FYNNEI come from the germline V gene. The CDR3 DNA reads TGTGCCAGCACCCTGACGGAATATGGCTACACCTTC. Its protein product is CASTLTEYGYTF.

The CDR3 region has the DNA TGCGCCAGCAAGGGGACGGACAGGGGGTACCAAGAGACCCAGTACTTC. It specifies CASKGTDRGYQETQYF. The chain joins TRBV5-1 to TRBJ2-5, with TRBD1 matching over 10 bases. The V segment lost 6 bases and the J segment 0 bases; nucleotides outside the gene matches: 8. The CDR3 length is 16 residues. Per the germline V gene, CDR1 is SGHRS and CDR2 is YFSETQ.

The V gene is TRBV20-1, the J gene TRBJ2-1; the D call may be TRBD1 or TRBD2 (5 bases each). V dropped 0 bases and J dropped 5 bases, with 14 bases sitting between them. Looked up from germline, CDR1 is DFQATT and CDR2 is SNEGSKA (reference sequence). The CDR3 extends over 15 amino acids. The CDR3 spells CSARDGGGTHNEQFF. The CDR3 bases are TGCAGTGCTAGAGATGGGGGTGGAACGCACAATGAGCAGTTCTTC.

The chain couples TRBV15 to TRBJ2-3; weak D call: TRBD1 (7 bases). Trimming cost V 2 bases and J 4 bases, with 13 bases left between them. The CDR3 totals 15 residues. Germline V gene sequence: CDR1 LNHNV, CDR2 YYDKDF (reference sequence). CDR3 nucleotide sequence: TGTGCCACCAGCAGAAGCAGGGGGGCCCCAGATACGCAGTATTTT. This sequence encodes CATSRSRGAPDTQYF.

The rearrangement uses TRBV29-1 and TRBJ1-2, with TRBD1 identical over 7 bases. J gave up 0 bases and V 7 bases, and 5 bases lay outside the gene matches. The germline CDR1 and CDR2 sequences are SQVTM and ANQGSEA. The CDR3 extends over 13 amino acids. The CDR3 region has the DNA TGCAGCGACTGGGACAGCTCTAACTATGGCTACACCTTC. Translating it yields CSDWDSSNYGYTF.

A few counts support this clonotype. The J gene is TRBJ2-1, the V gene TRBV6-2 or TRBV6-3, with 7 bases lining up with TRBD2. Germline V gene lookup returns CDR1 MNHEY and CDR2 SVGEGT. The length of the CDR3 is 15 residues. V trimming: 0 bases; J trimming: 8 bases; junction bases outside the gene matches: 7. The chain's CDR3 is CASSYSRGGGDEQFF. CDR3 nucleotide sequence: TGTGCCAGCAGTTACTCGAGAGGCGGGGGTGATGAGCAGTTCTTC.